Included here is one TCR beta chain sequence, with context. Its cognate antigen has yet to be identified. Nothing much larger sits one base from this clone, and base qualities are not available. CDR1 and CDR2 are read off the germline V gene as SNHLY and FYNNEI. V is pared back by 3 bases and J by 11 bases, with 10 bases lying between the germline termini. Spanning cysteine to phenylalanine, the CDR3 consists of 12 amino acids. Of all the DNA, just the CDR3 is kept, 36 bases in frame from base 1. Each donor gave one peripheral blood draw, averaging about 100 mL, which was collected into heparinised tubes. A BD FACSAria II and a panel including CD45RO, CCR7, CD25, CD127, CD95 and CD27 were used to sort naive, central memory, regulatory and stem cell-like memory CD4+ T cells. Every sorted population had a purity above 95%. PBMCs were isolated right away by Lymphoprep density gradient centrifugation and were stained directly, without culture. Samples were stained and sorted in pairs, with one healthy donor and one patient per experiment, so that batch effects were minimized.

This sample stems from a study of beta chain features in type 1 diabetes (dated by TCRdb to 2016 to 2019). At the level of the whole study: Mean age, gender distribution, total cell number and subset yield did not differ between patients and healthy donors. Across all samples, some 99 million sorted cells were examined, and cell number per subset correlated strongly with RNA yield. In the study, TCRB repertoires of sorted circulating CD4+ T cell subsets from recently diagnosed type 1 diabetes patients were compared with those of matched healthy donors. Whereas all 30 or so donors provided naive and central memory subsets, regulatory and stem cell-like memory subsets were isolated from just 8 patients and roughly 8 healthy donors. Study-wide findings and limitations: Shorter templates might be favored by PCR, yet because patient and control samples were amplified and corrected together, any such skew would affect both groups equally. HLA sub-analyses involved small numbers of individuals, so any influence of HLA type on TCRB rearrangement remained unresolved. At VDJ recombination sites, type 1 diabetes patients had fewer insertions and more deleted nucleotides, which implies abnormalities in thymic rearrangement. A moderate but significant shortening of TCRB CDR3 length was observed in type 1 diabetes patients in all four CD4+ subsets. The naive, central memory and regulatory TCRB repertoires appeared to resemble one another more closely among patients than among healthy donors. Because cDNA rather than genomic DNA was sequenced, highly expressing activated cells could have been over-represented, although no difference in activation and CD3 levels was found between groups.

All of the isolated RNA was reverse transcribed with the High Capacity cDNA Reverse Transcription Kit, so expressed TCRB transcripts were sequenced. Deep immunoSEQ sequencing was applied to naive, central memory and regulatory T cell samples, giving an average of about 3.8 million total reads per sample. Sorted cells were lysed in RLT buffer and RNA was extracted with DNase-treated RNeasy Micro or Mini kits, depending on cell number. To prevent cross-contamination, every cell subset was processed on its own, while patient and healthy donor samples were processed together. The immunoSEQ multiplex PCR was used to amplify TCRB sequences from cDNA, generating 87-bp fragments that spanned the CDR3 region. Amplicons were sequenced on the Illumina HiSeq platform. As for the original processing: PCR bias was computationally corrected using synthetic template baselines, reads within Hamming distance 2 were collapsed, and singletons that could not be merged were discarded. Reads were aligned against IMGT so that V, D and J genes, CDR3 length and insertions or deletions at six rearrangement sites could be assigned. Within each subset, clonotype counts were normalized to the number of sorted cells before true diversity and Gini coefficients were calculated with the tcR R package. Repertoire sharing was quantified using the overlap coefficient calculated on TCRB nucleotide sequences. TCRdb limited this immuneACCESS table to in-frame rearrangements with V and J called. A share of clones is missing; checked studies link under half to unresolved V genes, and the rest is unexplained. V, J and clone size derive from that table, while D and trimming were established from the DNA sequence. Recorded for this sample are tens of thousands of clones; 55% to 75% of them occurred a single time. The ten largest clones take up roughly 4.5% of the sample.

The receptor was derived from a young man with type 1 diabetes. The chain was built from TRBV2 and TRBJ1-4; the D gene cannot be resolved reliably. The source material was Tregs from blood. Explained via the paper, the cell subset or site label denotes: regulatory CD4+ T cells. The CDR3 corresponds to CASSDTGKKLFF. The base sequence is TGTGCCAGCAGTGACACGGGGAAGAAACTGTTTTTT.